Listed below are T cell receptor beta chains from one sample, sequenced in a study of vaccination effects on CD4 cells after COVID-19. The method was immunoSEQ multiplex PCR; TCRdb's version includes in-frame clones alone and lacks a portion of them. Seen here are fewer than 60,000 clones, approximately 80% observed once, and the top ten hold approximately 4.5%. These receptors have no known antigen. The material was CD4+ T cells from PBMCs cultured without peptide, obtained after COVID-19 vaccination. These receptors originate from a human donor who received a COVID-19 vaccine. Each CDR3 is given with its conserved first and last residue. D genes are given only for firm matches. Size tells how often a clone was seen (once, few, many) or the class of an expanded clone, and some rows leave it out.

d_gene	abundance	v_gene	j_gene	CDR3nt	CDR3aa
NA	NA	TRBV25-1	TRBJ1-2	TGTGCCAGCATTGAGTCATCGGGACACTATGGCTACACCTTC	CASIESSGHYGYTF
NA	NA	TRBV7-2	TRBJ1-1	TGTGCCAGCAGCTTAGGTCCAGGGTTCAACACTGAAGCTTTCTTT	CASSLGPGFNTEAFF
NA	NA	TRBV5-1	TRBJ2-3	TGCGCCAGCAGCTTGCGGGGCGGCACAGATACGCAGTATTTT	CASSLRGGTDTQYF
NA	NA	TRBV18	TRBJ2-2	TGTGCCAGCTCACCACCGCTCTTGGGACGGAGCCCGCGGAACACCGGGGAGCTGTTTTTT	CASSPPLLGRSPRNTGELFF
NA	NA	TRBV11-2	TRBJ1-1	TGTGCCAGCAGCTTAGACCCCCGCGCCGAAGCTTTCTTT	CASSLDPRAEAFF
NA	NA	TRBV4-3	TRBJ1-4	TGCGCCAGCAGCCCGACCCGTGTGGAAAAACTGTTTTTT	CASSPTRVEKLFF
NA	NA	TRBV9	TRBJ1-1	TGTGCCAGCAGCAAGAAAGGTGACACTGAAGCTTTCTTT	CASSKKGDTEAFF
TRBD1	NA	TRBV6-2/TRBV6-3	TRBJ1-2	TGTGCCAGCAGCGTTAACAGGGGTCTCAACACCTTC	CASSVNRGLNTF
NA	NA	TRBV20-1	TRBJ1-5	TGCAGTGCTAGTCAGGTGGGGGGCGCGGGTAATCAGCCCCAGCATTTT	CSASQVGGAGNQPQHF
NA	once	TRBV21-1	TRBJ2-1	TGTGCCAGCTCTCCACCTACAGGGGCGTCCTACAATGAGCAGTTCTTC	CASSPPTGASYNEQFF
NA	NA	TRBV7-9	TRBJ1-1	TGTGCCAGCAGCGCCCCCCTCCGAGGGAGCACTGAAGCTTTCTTT	CASSAPLRGSTEAFF
NA	NA	TRBV9	TRBJ2-3	TGTGCCAGCAGCGTAGCTGGGGGGGCGGGAGATACGCAGTATTTT	CASSVAGGAGDTQYF
NA	medium-sized	TRBV4-2	TRBJ2-3	TGTGCCAGCAGCCAAGATCAAGCAGATACGCAGTATTTT	CASSQDQADTQYF
TRBD1	few	TRBV6-5	TRBJ1-2	TGTGCCAGTAAACCGGGACAGGGGGCCGTCTATGGCTACACCTTC	CASKPGQGAVYGYTF
TRBD1	NA	TRBV4-3	TRBJ2-7	TGCGCCAGCAGCCGGACAGGGTCCGGCGAGCAGTACTTC	CASSRTGSGEQYF
NA	NA	TRBV6-2/TRBV6-3	TRBJ1-4	TGTGCCAGCAGCAGGGGACGGGCTAATGAAAAACTGTTTTTT	CASSRGRANEKLFF
TRBD2	NA	TRBV5-1	TRBJ2-1	TGCGCCAGCAGCTTGGCGCCTAGCGGGAGACATGAGCAGTTCTTC	CASSLAPSGRHEQFF
NA	once	TRBV9	TRBJ2-3	TGTGCCAGCAGCGTAGTAAGAAGGGGAGATACGCAGTATTTT	CASSVVRRGDTQYF
TRBD1	NA	TRBV6-5	TRBJ1-1	TGTGCCAGCAGTTTGACAGGGATGAACACTGAAGCTTTCTTT	CASSLTGMNTEAFF
TRBD2	NA	TRBV6-4	TRBJ2-3	TGTGCCAGCCGTCGGGGCGGGGGGGCCGCAGATACGCAGTATTTT	CASRRGGGAADTQYF
TRBD2	NA	TRBV5-1	TRBJ2-1	TGCGCCAGCAGCGCGGGACTAGCGGGGGACGAGCAGTTCTTC	CASSAGLAGDEQFF
NA	NA	TRBV5-1	TRBJ2-7	TGCGCCAGCAGCTTGGGGTCCGACAGGAGCTCCTACGAGCAGTACTTC	CASSLGSDRSSYEQYF